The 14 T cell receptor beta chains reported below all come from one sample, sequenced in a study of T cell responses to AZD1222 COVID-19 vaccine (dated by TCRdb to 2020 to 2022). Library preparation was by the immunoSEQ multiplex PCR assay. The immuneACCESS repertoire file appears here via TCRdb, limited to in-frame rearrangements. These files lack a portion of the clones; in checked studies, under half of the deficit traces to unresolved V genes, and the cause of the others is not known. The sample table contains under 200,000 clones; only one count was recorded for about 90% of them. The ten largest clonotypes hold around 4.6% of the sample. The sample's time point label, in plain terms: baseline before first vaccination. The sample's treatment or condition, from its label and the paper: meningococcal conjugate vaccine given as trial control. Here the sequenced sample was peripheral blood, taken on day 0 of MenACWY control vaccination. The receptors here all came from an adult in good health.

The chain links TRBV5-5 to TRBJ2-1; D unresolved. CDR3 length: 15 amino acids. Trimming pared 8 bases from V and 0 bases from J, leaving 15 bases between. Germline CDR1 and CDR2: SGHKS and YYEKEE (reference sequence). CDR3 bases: TGTGCCAGTAGTGACGGTCCCAGCTCCTACAATGAGCAGTTCTTC. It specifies CASSDGPSSYNEQFF.

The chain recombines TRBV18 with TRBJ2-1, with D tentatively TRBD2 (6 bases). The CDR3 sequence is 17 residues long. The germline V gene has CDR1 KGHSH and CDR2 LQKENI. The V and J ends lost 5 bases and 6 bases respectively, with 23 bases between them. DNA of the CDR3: TGTGCCAGCTCAGTTGGCGAAGAGACTAGAGGCTCCAATGAGCAGTTCTTC. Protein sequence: CASSVGEETRGSNEQFF.

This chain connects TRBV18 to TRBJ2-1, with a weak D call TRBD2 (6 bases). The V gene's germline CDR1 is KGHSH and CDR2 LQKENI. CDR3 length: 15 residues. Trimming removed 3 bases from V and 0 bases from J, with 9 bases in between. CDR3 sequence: CASSPRRDSYNEQFF. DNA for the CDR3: TGTGCCAGCTCACCGCGGCGGGACTCCTACAATGAGCAGTTCTTC.

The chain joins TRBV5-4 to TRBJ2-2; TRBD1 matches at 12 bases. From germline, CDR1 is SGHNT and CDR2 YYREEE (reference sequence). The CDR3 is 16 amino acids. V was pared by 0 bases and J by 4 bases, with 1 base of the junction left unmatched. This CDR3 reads CASSLGGQGATGELFF. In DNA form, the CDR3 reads TGTGCCAGCAGCTTGGGGGGACAGGGGGCCACCGGGGAGCTGTTTTTT.

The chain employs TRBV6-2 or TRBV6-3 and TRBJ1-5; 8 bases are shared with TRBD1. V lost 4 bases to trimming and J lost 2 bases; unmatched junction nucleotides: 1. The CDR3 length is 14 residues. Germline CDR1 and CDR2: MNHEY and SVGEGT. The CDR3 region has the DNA TGTGCCAGCAGTTTGACAGGGGGCAATCAGCCCCAGCATTTT. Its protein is CASSLTGGNQPQHF.

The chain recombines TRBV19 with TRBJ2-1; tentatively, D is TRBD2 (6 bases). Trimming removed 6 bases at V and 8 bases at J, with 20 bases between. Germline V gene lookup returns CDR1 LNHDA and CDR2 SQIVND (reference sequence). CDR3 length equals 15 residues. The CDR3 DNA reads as TGTGCCAGTAGGGTCACCTCGGCGGGGAGAGATGAGCAGTTCTTC. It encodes CASRVTSAGRDEQFF.

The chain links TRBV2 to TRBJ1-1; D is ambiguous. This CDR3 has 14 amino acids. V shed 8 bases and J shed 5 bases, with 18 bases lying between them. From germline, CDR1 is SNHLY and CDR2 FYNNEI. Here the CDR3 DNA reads TGTGCCAGCGGTCCCCAGACGGGGAGGACTGAAGCTTTCTTT. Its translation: CASGPQTGRTEAFF.

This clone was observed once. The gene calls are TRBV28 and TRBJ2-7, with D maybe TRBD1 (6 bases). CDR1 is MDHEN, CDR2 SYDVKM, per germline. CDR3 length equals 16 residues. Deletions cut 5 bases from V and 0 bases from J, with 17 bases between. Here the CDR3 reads CASSPIGTLPSYEQYF. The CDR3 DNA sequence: TGTGCCAGCAGTCCGATTGGGACACTTCCCTCCTACGAGCAGTACTTC.

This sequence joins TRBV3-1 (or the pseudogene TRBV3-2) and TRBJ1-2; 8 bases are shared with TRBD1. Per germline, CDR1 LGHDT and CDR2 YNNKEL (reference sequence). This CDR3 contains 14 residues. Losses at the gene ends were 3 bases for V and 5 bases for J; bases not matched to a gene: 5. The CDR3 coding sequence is TGTGCCAGCAGCCAGACAGGGGATCTTTATGGCTACACCTTC. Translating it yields CASSQTGDLYGYTF.

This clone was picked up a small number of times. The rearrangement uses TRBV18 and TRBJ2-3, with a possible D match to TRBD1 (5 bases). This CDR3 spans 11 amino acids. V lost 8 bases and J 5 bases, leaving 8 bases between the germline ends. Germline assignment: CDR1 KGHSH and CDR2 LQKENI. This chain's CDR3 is CASHDRDTQYF. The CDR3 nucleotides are TGTGCCAGCCATGACAGAGATACGCAGTATTTT.

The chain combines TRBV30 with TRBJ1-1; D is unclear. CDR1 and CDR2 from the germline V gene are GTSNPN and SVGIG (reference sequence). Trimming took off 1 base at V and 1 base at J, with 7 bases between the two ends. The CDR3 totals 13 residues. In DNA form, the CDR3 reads TGTGCCTGGAGTGGCACCTGGAACACTGAAGCTTTCTTT. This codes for CAWSGTWNTEAFF.

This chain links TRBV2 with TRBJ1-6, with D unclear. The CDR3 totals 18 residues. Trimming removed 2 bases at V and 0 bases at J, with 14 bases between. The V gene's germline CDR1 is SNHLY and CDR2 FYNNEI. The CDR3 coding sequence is TGTGCCAGCAGTGAATCGGGGAAGGATAGCTCCTATAATTCACCCCTCCACTTT. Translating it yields CASSESGKDSSYNSPLHF.

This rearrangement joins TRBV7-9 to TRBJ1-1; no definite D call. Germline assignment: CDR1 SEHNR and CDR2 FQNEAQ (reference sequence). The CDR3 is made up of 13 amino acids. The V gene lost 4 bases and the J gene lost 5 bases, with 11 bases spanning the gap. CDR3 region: CASSSPGGTEAFF. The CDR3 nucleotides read TGTGCCAGCAGCTCCCCGGGCGGGACTGAAGCTTTCTTT.

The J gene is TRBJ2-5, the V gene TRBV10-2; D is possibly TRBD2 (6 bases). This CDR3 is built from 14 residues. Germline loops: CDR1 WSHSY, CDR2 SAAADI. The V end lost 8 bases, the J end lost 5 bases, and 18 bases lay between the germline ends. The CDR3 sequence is CASRVIQAGETQYF. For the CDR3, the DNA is TGCGCCAGCCGGGTCATTCAGGCGGGGGAGACCCAGTACTTC.